This T cell receptor beta chain was obtained from a study of OX40 agonist ivuxolimab in advanced cancers. About the research overall: Patients got intravenous ivuxolimab at 0.01 to 10 mg/kg every 2 weeks. In three patients, partial responses were observed, one with hepatocellular carcinoma and two with cutaneous melanoma. Study results and caveats: CD4+ and CD8+ blood T cells expanded clonally by week 6 at 0.1 to 3.0 mg/kg. Expanded peripheral T-cell antigen specificity went undetermined.

Using immunoSEQ multiplex PCR, the repertoire was profiled, and TCRdb retains in-frame clones only, with some absent. The table records about 51,000 clones, around 73% of them present only once. In regard to this clone: Its antigen remains unknown.

This CDR3 has 15 amino acids. Germline CDR1 and CDR2: SQVTM and ANQGSEA. Trimming removed 5 bases from V and 2 bases from J; junction bases left unmatched: 12. Sequencing used CD4+ or CD8+ T cells sorted from blood, obtained in a trial of the OX40 agonist ivuxolimab. The chain employs TRBV29-1 and TRBJ2-7, with 7 bases identical to TRBD1. The sequence was collected from an adult with an advanced solid tumor such as melanoma, head and neck, liver or kidney cancer. CDR3: CSVSRTGPPTYEQYF. CDR3 sequence (DNA): TGCAGCGTTTCCAGGACAGGACCACCTACCTACGAGCAGTACTTC.